This is a list of T cell receptor beta chains from one sample in a study of cytomegalovirus exposure and HLA in healthy donors. Assay used: immunoSEQ multiplex PCR; TCRdb lists only in-frame clones, some missing. The table records around 80,000 clones, roughly 72% of them present only once. Sequencing used PBMCs. These receptors originate from a man in his forties in good health and CMV-seropositive. CDR3s include the opening cysteine and the closing phenylalanine or tryptophan. The D gene is left open where the match is weak. The size of a clone is reported for some rows only, either as once, few or many, or as a class for expanded clones.

d_gene: -; j_gene: TRBJ2-5; abundance: -; len: 13; v_gene: TRBV28; CDR3aa: CASSFEGGGTQYF; CDR3nt: TGTGCCAGCAGTTTTGAGGGCGGAGGGACCCAGTACTTC
d_gene: TRBD1; j_gene: TRBJ1-4; abundance: few; len: 14; v_gene: TRBV29-1; CDR3aa: CSVLDRATNEKLFF; CDR3nt: TGCAGCGTTCTGGACAGGGCAACTAATGAAAAACTGTTTTTT
d_gene: -; j_gene: TRBJ1-1; abundance: -; len: 16; v_gene: TRBV5-1; CDR3aa: CASSPFRQEYETEAFF; CDR3nt: TGCGCCAGCAGCCCCTTTAGACAGGAGTATGAGACTGAAGCTTTCTTT
d_gene: -; j_gene: TRBJ1-2; abundance: -; len: 14; v_gene: TRBV4-1; CDR3aa: CASSQVSQGGGYTF; CDR3nt: TGCGCCAGCAGCCAAGTGAGTCAGGGAGGAGGCTACACCTTC
d_gene: TRBD1; j_gene: TRBJ1-1; abundance: -; len: 14; v_gene: TRBV9; CDR3aa: CASSTRDSNTEAFF; CDR3nt: TGTGCCAGCAGCACACGGGACAGCAACACTGAAGCTTTCTTT
d_gene: TRBD1; j_gene: TRBJ1-4; abundance: -; len: 14; v_gene: TRBV9; CDR3aa: CASSAGTGVEKLFF; CDR3nt: TGTGCCAGCAGCGCCGGGACAGGGGTTGAAAAACTGTTTTTT
d_gene: -; j_gene: TRBJ1-4; abundance: -; len: 13; v_gene: TRBV10-3; CDR3aa: CAISESGGVSLFF; CDR3nt: TGTGCCATCAGTGAATCGGGGGGAGTGAGCCTGTTTTTT
d_gene: TRBD1; j_gene: TRBJ1-3; abundance: -; len: 16; v_gene: TRBV7-9; CDR3aa: CASSDRGTVSGNTIYF; CDR3nt: TGTGCCAGCAGTGACAGGGGGACCGTCTCTGGAAACACCATATATTTT
d_gene: -; j_gene: TRBJ2-7; abundance: once; len: 13; v_gene: TRBV6-6; CDR3aa: CASSFSTGGEQYF; CDR3nt: TGTGCCAGCAGTTTTTCGACAGGTGGCGAGCAGTACTTC
d_gene: -; j_gene: TRBJ2-3; abundance: -; len: 12; v_gene: TRBV7-9; CDR3aa: CASSFTGDTQYF; CDR3nt: TGTGCCAGCAGCTTTACGGGGGATACGCAGTATTTT
d_gene: TRBD1; j_gene: TRBJ1-1; abundance: -; len: 15; v_gene: TRBV19; CDR3aa: CASSIWTGANTEAFF; CDR3nt: TGTGCCAGTAGTATCTGGACAGGCGCGAACACTGAAGCTTTCTTT
d_gene: TRBD1; j_gene: TRBJ1-6; abundance: few; len: 15; v_gene: TRBV30; CDR3aa: CAWSRDRVGNSPLHF; CDR3nt: TGTGCCTGGAGCCGGGACAGGGTTGGTAATTCACCCCTCCACTTT
d_gene: TRBD1; j_gene: TRBJ2-7; abundance: -; len: 16; v_gene: TRBV28; CDR3aa: CASSPGQARVSYEQYF; CDR3nt: TGTGCCAGCAGTCCGGGACAGGCTAGGGTCTCCTACGAGCAGTACTTC
d_gene: -; j_gene: TRBJ2-7; abundance: -; len: 13; v_gene: TRBV5-1; CDR3aa: CASSLAPGGEQYF; CDR3nt: TGCGCCAGCAGCTTGGCGCCCGGGGGCGAGCAGTACTTC
d_gene: TRBD1; j_gene: TRBJ1-1; abundance: -; len: 15; v_gene: TRBV6-5; CDR3aa: CASSVDRAMNTEAFF; CDR3nt: TGTGCCAGCTCCGTAGACAGGGCCATGAACACTGAAGCTTTCTTT
d_gene: TRBD2; j_gene: TRBJ2-3; abundance: once; len: 19; v_gene: TRBV5-1; CDR3aa: CASSPLAGGPKVITDTQYF; CDR3nt: TGCGCCAGCAGCCCACTAGCGGGAGGGCCGAAGGTTATTACAGATACGCAGTATTTT
d_gene: -; j_gene: TRBJ2-1; abundance: -; len: 15; v_gene: TRBV2; CDR3aa: CASSEIPTGYNEQFF; CDR3nt: TGTGCCAGCAGTGAAATTCCGACGGGGTACAATGAGCAGTTCTTC
d_gene: TRBD1; j_gene: TRBJ1-1; abundance: -; len: 14; v_gene: TRBV2; CDR3aa: CASRIEGANTEAFF; CDR3nt: TGTGCGAGTCGAATCGAGGGGGCTAATACTGAAGCTTTCTTT
d_gene: -; j_gene: TRBJ1-1; abundance: few; len: 14; v_gene: TRBV5-4; CDR3aa: CASSAGTINTEAFF; CDR3nt: TGTGCCAGCAGTGCCGGGACAATCAACACTGAAGCTTTCTTT
d_gene: -; j_gene: TRBJ2-3; abundance: -; len: 14; v_gene: TRBV29-1; CDR3aa: CSGSRASSTDTQYF; CDR3nt: TGCAGCGGAAGCAGGGCTTCTAGCACAGATACGCAGTATTTT